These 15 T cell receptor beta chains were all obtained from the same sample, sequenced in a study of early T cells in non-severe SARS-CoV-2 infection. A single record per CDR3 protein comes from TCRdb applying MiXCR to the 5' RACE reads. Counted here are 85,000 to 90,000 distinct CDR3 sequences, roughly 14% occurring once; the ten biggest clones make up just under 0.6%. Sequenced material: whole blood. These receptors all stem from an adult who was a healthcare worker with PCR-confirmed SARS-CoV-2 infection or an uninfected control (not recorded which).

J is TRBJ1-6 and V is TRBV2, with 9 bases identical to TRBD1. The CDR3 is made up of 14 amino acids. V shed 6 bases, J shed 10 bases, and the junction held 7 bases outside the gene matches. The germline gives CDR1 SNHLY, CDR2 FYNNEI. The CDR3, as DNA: TGTGCCAGCAGACCCCGGGACAGGGTGTCACCCCTCCACTTT. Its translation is CASRPRDRVSPLHF.

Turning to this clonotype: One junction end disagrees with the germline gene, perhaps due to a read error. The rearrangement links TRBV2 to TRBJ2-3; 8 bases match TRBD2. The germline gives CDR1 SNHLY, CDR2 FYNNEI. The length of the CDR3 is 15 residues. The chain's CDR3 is CTSSESRGGTDTQYF. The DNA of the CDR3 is TGTACCAGCAGTGAATCGCGGGGGGGCACAGATACGCAGTATTTT.

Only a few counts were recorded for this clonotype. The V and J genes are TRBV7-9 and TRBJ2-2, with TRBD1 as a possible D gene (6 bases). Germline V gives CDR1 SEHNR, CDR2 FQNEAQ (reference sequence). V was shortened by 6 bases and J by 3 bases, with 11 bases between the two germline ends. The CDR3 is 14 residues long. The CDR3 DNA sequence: TGTGCCAGCAGGGACAGCCCGGACACCGGGGAGCTGTTTTTT. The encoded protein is CASRDSPDTGELFF.

CDR3 bases: TGTGCCAGCTCACCGGTCAAGAACACTGAAGCTTTCTTT. Its translation is CASSPVKNTEAFF. The V call is TRBV18, the J call TRBJ1-1; D is unclear. Germline lookup yields CDR1 KGHSH and CDR2 LQKENI. The ends were cut back, 3 bases at V and 1 base at J, with 6 bases in the middle. The CDR3 has 13 residues.

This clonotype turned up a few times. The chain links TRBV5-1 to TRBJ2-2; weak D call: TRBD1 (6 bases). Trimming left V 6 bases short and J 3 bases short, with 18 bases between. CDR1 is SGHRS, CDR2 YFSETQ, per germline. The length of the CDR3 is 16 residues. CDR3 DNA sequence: TGCGCCAGCATGCCCAGGAACAGGGTCGACACCGGGGAGCTGTTTTTT. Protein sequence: CASMPRNRVDTGELFF.

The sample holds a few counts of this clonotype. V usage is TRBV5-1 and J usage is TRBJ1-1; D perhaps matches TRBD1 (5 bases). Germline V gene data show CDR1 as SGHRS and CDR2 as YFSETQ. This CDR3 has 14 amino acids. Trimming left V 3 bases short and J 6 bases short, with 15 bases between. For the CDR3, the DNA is TGCGCCAGCAGCTCCGCAGGGACGAGGCCTGAAGCTTTCTTT. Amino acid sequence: CASSSAGTRPEAFF.

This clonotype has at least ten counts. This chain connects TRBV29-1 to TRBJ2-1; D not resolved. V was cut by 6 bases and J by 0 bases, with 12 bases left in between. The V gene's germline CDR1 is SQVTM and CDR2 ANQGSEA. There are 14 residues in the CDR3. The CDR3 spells CSVVDRSSYNEQFF. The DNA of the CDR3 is TGCAGCGTGGTCGACCGTAGCTCCTACAATGAGCAGTTCTTC.

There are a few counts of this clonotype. CDR3 sequence: CASRMDGAFGTEAFF. The CDR3 DNA sequence: TGTGCCAGCAGGATGGATGGCGCCTTCGGCACTGAAGCTTTCTTT. The genes are TRBV6-4 and TRBJ1-1; D remains unclear. V lost 6 bases and J lost 4, with 18 bases in between. The CDR3 covers 15 residues. Germline CDR1 is MRHNA and CDR2 is SNTAGT.

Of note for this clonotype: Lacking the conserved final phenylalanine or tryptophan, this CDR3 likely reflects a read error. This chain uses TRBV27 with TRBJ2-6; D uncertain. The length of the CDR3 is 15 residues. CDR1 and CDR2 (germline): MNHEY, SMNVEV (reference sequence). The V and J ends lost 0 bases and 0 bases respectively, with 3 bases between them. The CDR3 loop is CASSLSPSGANVLTS. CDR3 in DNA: TGTGCCAGCAGTTTATCGCCCTCTGGGGCCAACGTCCTGACTTCC.

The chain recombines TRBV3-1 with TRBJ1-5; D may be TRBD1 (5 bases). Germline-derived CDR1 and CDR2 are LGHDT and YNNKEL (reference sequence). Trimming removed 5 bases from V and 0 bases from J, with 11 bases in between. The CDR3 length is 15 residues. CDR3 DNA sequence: TGTGCCAGCAGCGGCGACAGATTTAGCAATCAGCCCCAGCATTTT. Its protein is CASSGDRFSNQPQHF.

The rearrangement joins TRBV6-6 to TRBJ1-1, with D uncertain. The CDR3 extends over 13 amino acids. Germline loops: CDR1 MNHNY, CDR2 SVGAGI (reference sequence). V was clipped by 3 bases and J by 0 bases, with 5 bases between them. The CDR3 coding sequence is TGTGCCAGCAGTTATCCCATGAACACTGAAGCTTTCTTT. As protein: CASSYPMNTEAFF.

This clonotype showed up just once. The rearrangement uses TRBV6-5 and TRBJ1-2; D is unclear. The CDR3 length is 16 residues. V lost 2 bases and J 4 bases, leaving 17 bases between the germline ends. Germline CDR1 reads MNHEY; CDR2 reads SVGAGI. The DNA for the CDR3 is TGTGCCAGCAGTTACCTTCAAAGCCTCGAACTCTATGGCTACACCTTC. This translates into CASSYLQSLELYGYTF.

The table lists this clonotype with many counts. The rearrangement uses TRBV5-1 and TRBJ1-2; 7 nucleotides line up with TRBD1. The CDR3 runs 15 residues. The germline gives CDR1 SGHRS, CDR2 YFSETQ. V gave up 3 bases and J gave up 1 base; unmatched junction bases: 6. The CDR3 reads CASSSRGQGNYGYTF. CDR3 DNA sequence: TGCGCCAGCAGCTCAAGGGGGCAGGGTAACTATGGCTACACCTTC.

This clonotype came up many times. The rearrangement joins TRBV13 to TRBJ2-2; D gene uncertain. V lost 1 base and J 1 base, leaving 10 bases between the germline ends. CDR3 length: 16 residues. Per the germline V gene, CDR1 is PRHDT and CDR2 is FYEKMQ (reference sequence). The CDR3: CASSLESIMNTGELFF. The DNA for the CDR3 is TGTGCCAGCAGCTTAGAATCCATTATGAACACCGGGGAGCTGTTTTTT.

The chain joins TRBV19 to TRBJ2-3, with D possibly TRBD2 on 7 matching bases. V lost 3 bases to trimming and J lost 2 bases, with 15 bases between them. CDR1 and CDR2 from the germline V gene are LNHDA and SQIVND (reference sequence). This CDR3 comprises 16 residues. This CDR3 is CASSMTAGAATDTQYF. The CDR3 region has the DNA TGTGCCAGTAGTATGACGGCGGGGGCCGCCACAGATACGCAGTATTTT.